This TCR beta chain appears in the sequencing data of a study of blood T cells in healthy people across ages. Across the whole study: Per every two T cells, about one barcoded beta molecule was captured by template switching.

The second PCR ran roughly 7 to 12 cycles with a sample-barcoded 5' primer and J-beta primers. Every cDNA was tagged by a template-switch adaptor with 12 random nucleotides. TCRdb re-analysed the 5' RACE reads in MiXCR, keeping a single row per CDR3 protein. The table includes around 1.5 million distinct CDR3 sequences, approximately 42% detected once. CDR1 and CDR2 (germline): DFQATT, SNEGSKA (reference sequence). The CDR3 consists of 14 residues. V lost 5 bases and J lost 0, with 12 bases in between. The chain couples TRBV20-1 to TRBJ2-3, with D unresolved. The origin of this receptor is a young woman in good health. Sequenced sample: blood. CDR3 sequence reads: CSAPTARSTDTQYF. CDR3 DNA sequence: TGCAGTGCTCCAACAGCGAGGAGCACAGATACGCAGTATTTT.